A single sample is the source of the 18 T cell receptor beta chains below, sequenced in a study of blood T cell repertoires in COVID-19. The data were produced by immunoSEQ multiplex PCR, yet TCRdb's version contains in-frame clones alone and is incomplete. The sample carries some 77,000 clones, more than 80% recorded once. The sequencing input was peripheral blood. The source is a woman in her 70s with acute or convalescent COVID-19.

This clone showed up just a few times. The chain combines TRBV7-9 with TRBJ1-1; 8 bases line up with TRBD1. Germline loops: CDR1 SEHNR, CDR2 FQNEAQ (reference sequence). The J segment lost 5 bases and the V segment lost 5 bases, leaving 7 bases of the junction unmatched. The CDR3 runs to 14 residues. CDR3 sequence (DNA): TGTGCCAGCAGCGCAGGACAGGGAGGAACTGAAGCTTTCTTT. Translated, it gives CASSAGQGGTEAFF.

The J gene is TRBJ2-5, the V gene TRBV5-1; D might be TRBD2 (7 bases). Trimming shortened V by 4 bases and J by 5 bases, and 18 bases separated the two germline ends. This CDR3 is 15 amino acids long. Germline loops: CDR1 SGHRS, CDR2 YFSETQ. CDR3 in DNA: TGCGCCAGCAGCGGACAGCAGCGAGCGGGGGAGACCCAGTACTTC. Translated, it gives CASSGQQRAGETQYF.

V and J are TRBV25-1 and TRBJ1-1; D not resolved. The germline gives CDR1 MGHDK, CDR2 SYGVNS. V was shortened by 6 bases and J by 0 bases, with 11 bases between the two germline ends. This CDR3 has 14 amino acids. This chain's CDR3 is CASRGFMLNTEAFF. CDR3 coding DNA: TGTGCCAGCAGGGGCTTTATGCTGAACACTGAAGCTTTCTTT.

CDR3 bases: TGTGCCATCTCCCCGGGGACAGGGGACTACGAGCAGTACTTC. Translation: CAISPGTGDYEQYF. V and J are TRBV10-3 and TRBJ2-7; TRBD1 matches 10 bases. Germline assignment: CDR1 ENHRY and CDR2 SYGVKD. V shed 8 bases, J shed 3 bases, and the junction held 7 bases outside the gene matches. This CDR3 contains 14 residues.

The chain's CDR3 is CASSTRQGGYEQYF. CDR3 nucleotide sequence: TGTGCCAGCAGCACCCGACAGGGCGGCTACGAGCAGTACTTC. The V and J genes are TRBV11-2 and TRBJ2-7, with 7 bases aligning to TRBD1. Trimming at V came to 5 bases and at J to 3 bases, leaving 7 bases not matched to a gene. CDR3 length: 14 amino acids. Germline CDR1 SGHAT, CDR2 FQNNGV.

The chain couples TRBV6-5 to TRBJ1-5, with a tentative D call TRBD1 (6 bases). Germline lookup yields CDR1 MNHEY and CDR2 SVGAGI. Trimming left V 6 bases short and J 7 bases short, with 19 bases between. The CDR3 loop spans 15 amino acids. The CDR3 DNA reads as TGTGCCAGCAGACCAAACAGGGTTGGGCACCAGCCCCAGCATTTT. This gives the protein CASRPNRVGHQPQHF.

V and J are TRBV11-3 and TRBJ1-1; TRBD1 agrees at 8 bases. Germline-derived CDR1 and CDR2 are SGHNT and YENEEA. The V segment lost 5 bases and the J segment 3 bases; nucleotides outside the gene matches: 8. The CDR3 is 15 amino acids. The CDR3 sequence: CASSPRTGRDTEAFF. CDR3 DNA: TGTGCCAGCAGCCCTAGGACAGGGCGGGACACTGAAGCTTTCTTT.

This sequence joins TRBV27 and TRBJ1-5; 11 nucleotides match TRBD1. With V trimmed by 1 base and J by 5 bases, 4 bases remained unmatched. The CDR3 spans 16 residues. Germline V gene lookup returns CDR1 MNHEY and CDR2 SMNVEV (reference sequence). The chain's CDR3 is CASSLYWTGGDQPQHF. The CDR3, as DNA: TGTGCCAGCAGTTTATATTGGACAGGGGGCGATCAGCCCCAGCATTTT.

To note about this clone: Other DNA sequences within the sample encode an identical CDR3. This chain uses TRBV6-2 or TRBV6-3 with TRBJ2-1, with 14 positions matching TRBD2. Germline CDR1 MNHEY, CDR2 SVGEGT. The CDR3 covers 15 residues. The ends lost 5 bases at V and 7 bases at J; junction bases unmatched: 4. The CDR3 is CASSRLAGGRNEQFF. The CDR3 bases are TGTGCCAGCAGTCGACTAGCGGGAGGGCGGAATGAGCAGTTCTTC.

The chain combines TRBV5-1 with TRBJ1-5; D is unclear. The V gene lost 4 bases and the J gene lost 3 bases, with 8 bases spanning the gap. Germline assignment: CDR1 SGHRS and CDR2 YFSETQ. The CDR3 runs 13 residues. The CDR3 region has the DNA TGCGCCAGCAGCCCACTTCCCAATCAGCCCCAGCATTTT. Amino acid sequence: CASSPLPNQPQHF.

The chain combines TRBV30 with TRBJ2-1; 7 bases match TRBD2. The CDR3 totals 15 residues. Germline V gene lookup returns CDR1 GTSNPN and CDR2 SVGIG (reference sequence). V shed 4 bases, J shed 2 bases, and the junction held 8 bases outside the gene matches. CDR3 nucleotide sequence: TGTGCCTGGATCGATGGGGGAGGGCCCTACAATGAGCAGTTCTTC. It specifies CAWIDGGGPYNEQFF. The full variable domain, completed using reference TRBV30 and TRBJ2-1, is SQTIHQWPATLVQPVGSPLSLECTVEGTSNPNLYWYRQAAGRGLQLLFYSVGIGQISSEVPQNLSASRPQDRQFILSSKKLLLSDSGFYLCAWIDGGGPYNEQFFGPGTRLTVL.

The V call is TRBV18, the J call TRBJ2-1; 8 bases map to TRBD2. The V segment lost 1 base and the J segment 8 bases; nucleotides outside the gene matches: 7. Germline CDR1 is KGHSH and CDR2 is LQKENI. The CDR3 has 15 amino acids. The CDR3 spells CASSPLSSGSDEQFF. For the CDR3, the DNA is TGTGCCAGCTCACCACTTTCTAGCGGGTCCGATGAGCAGTTCTTC.

The chain carries TRBV7-9 and TRBJ2-4; 15 bases fit TRBD2. The J segment lost 7 bases and the V segment lost 4 bases, leaving 2 bases of the junction unmatched. CDR3 length: 15 amino acids. Looked up from germline, CDR1 is SEHNR and CDR2 is FQNEAQ (reference sequence). The CDR3 here is CASSSGTSGRNIQYF. The CDR3 region has the DNA TGTGCCAGCAGCTCCGGGACTAGCGGGAGGAACATTCAGTACTTC.

The J gene is TRBJ2-3, the V gene TRBV6-9, with D possibly TRBD2 on 5 matching bases. The germline V and J ends were trimmed by 4 bases and 2 bases, with 13 bases remaining between them. This CDR3 has 15 residues. The germline gives CDR1 MNHGY, CDR2 SVAAGI. The CDR3 here is CASSSRTGYTDTQYF. The CDR3 DNA sequence: TGTGCCAGCAGTTCCCGGACGGGGTACACAGATACGCAGTATTTT.

V and J are TRBV5-1 and TRBJ2-1; TRBD2 matches at 10 bases. Germline values: CDR1 SGHRS, CDR2 YFSETQ. V was clipped by 5 bases and J by 0 bases; unmatched bases: 5. The CDR3 contains 16 residues. Here the CDR3 reads CASSGASGSSYNEQFF. DNA of the CDR3: TGCGCCAGCAGTGGGGCTAGCGGGAGCTCCTACAATGAGCAGTTCTTC. Full variable domain (missing parts from reference TRBV5-1 and TRBJ2-1): KAGVTQTPRYLIKTRGQQVTLSCSPISGHRSVSWYQQTPGQGLQFLFEYFSETQRNKGNFPGRFSGRQFSNSRSEMNVSTLELGDSALYLCASSGASGSSYNEQFFGPGTRLTVL.

CDR3 protein: CASSIVGTAFSTNEKLFF. The CDR3, as DNA: TGTGCCAGTAGTATAGTAGGGACAGCTTTTTCAACTAATGAAAAACTGTTTTTT. The chain has TRBV19 and TRBJ1-4, with 7 bases lining up with TRBD1. CDR3 length: 18 amino acids. Germline V gene lookup returns CDR1 LNHDA and CDR2 SQIVND (reference sequence). The trim removed 1 base at V and 0 bases at J, leaving 8 bases unmatched.

The chain links TRBV3-1 (or the pseudogene TRBV3-2) to TRBJ1-2, with a tentative D call TRBD1 (5 bases). The CDR3 contains 15 residues. Germline V lookup: CDR1 LGHDT, CDR2 YNNKEL (reference sequence). V was cut by 2 bases and J by 5 bases, with 15 bases left in between. The CDR3 DNA sequence: TGTGCCAGCAGCCAATTGGGTCAGGGCGTGTATGGCTACACCTTC. Protein: CASSQLGQGVYGYTF.

The gene calls are TRBV19 and TRBJ2-2; D not resolved. The CDR3 extends over 13 amino acids. Trimming pared 3 bases from V and 6 bases from J, leaving 8 bases between. Germline V gene lookup returns CDR1 LNHDA and CDR2 SQIVND (reference sequence). The CDR3 region is CASSIPPAGELFF. CDR3 sequence (DNA): TGTGCCAGTAGTATCCCCCCCGCCGGGGAGCTGTTTTTT. Using reference TRBV19 and TRBJ2-2 for the parts outside the CDR3, the full variable domain is DGGITQSPKYLFRKEGQNVTLSCEQNLNHDAMYWYRQDPGQGLRLIYYSQIVNDFQKGDIAEGYSVSREKKESFPLTVTSAQKNPTAFYLCASSIPPAGELFFGEGSRLTVL.